The following is a T cell receptor beta chain sequence with its context. The target antigen is unknown. TCRdb's copy holds only in-frame clones and misses some; the assay was immunoSEQ multiplex PCR. The data hold about 60,000 clones, with about 80% observed a single time. Focal radiation with ipilimumab CTLA-4 blockade was given to patients with chemo-refractory metastatic non-small-cell lung cancer. This sample is drawn from a study of radiotherapy plus CTLA-4 blockade in lung cancer. Study-level background: There were objective responses in 18% of patients, and more than 30% had disease control.

General study results and limits: Reported findings show early blood T cell clone dynamics, with interferon-beta, best predicted response. Radiotherapy plus ipilimumab was followed by expansion in blood of tumor-derived TCR clones.

Sequencing was performed on peripheral blood, taken from a patient treated with radiotherapy plus ipilimumab. This receptor was taken from a human donor with non-small cell lung cancer who had a partial response to radiotherapy plus ipilimumab.

CDR3 coding DNA: TGTGCCAGCAGCTTATCAGGGGGCGGCACTGAAGCTTTCTTT. This sequence encodes CASSLSGGGTEAFF. The rearrangement joins TRBV7-9 to TRBJ1-1; the match to TRBD1 covers 8 bases. Germline CDR1 SEHNR, CDR2 FQNEAQ (reference sequence). The CDR3 has 14 residues. The V segment lost 2 bases and the J segment 4 bases; nucleotides outside the gene matches: 3.